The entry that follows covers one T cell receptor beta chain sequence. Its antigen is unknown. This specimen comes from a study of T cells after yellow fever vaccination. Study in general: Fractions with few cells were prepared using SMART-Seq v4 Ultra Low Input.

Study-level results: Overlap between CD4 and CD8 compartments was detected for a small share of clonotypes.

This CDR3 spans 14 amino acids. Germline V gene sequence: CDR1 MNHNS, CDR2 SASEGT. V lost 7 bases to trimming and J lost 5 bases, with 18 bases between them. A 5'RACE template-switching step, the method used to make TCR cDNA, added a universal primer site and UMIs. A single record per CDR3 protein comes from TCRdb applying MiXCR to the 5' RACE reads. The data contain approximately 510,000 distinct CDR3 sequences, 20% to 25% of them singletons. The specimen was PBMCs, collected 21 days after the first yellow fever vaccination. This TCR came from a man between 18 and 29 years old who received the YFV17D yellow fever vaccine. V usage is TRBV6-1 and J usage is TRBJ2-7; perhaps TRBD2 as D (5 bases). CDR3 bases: TGTGCCAGCACCCAAACTAGAATTTACGACGAGCAGTACGTC. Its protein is CASTQTRIYDEQYV.